Here is one TCR beta chain with its context. What it binds is unknown. This sample's time point: week 35, safety follow-up. In the vaccine, a single dose held 300 ug of the mutant IDH1 20-mer peptide, along with topical imiquimod. This specimen comes from a study of a mutant IDH1 vaccine in newly diagnosed glioma. For the study at large: Initiation of the vaccine course occurred 4-6 weeks after radiotherapy alone, or alongside temozolomide cycles. Prior therapy was radiotherapy, temozolomide, or both; most received both. Study results and limitations: Seemingly, top peripheral T cell clonotype changes bore no relation to pseudoprogression.

Assay: immunoSEQ multiplex PCR; the TCRdb copy retains only in-frame clones and omits some. The sample includes about 50,000 clones, approximately 92% seen only once; the top ten take approximately 2.5%. V lost 5 bases and J lost 2; bases outside the gene matches: 5. Germline loops: CDR1 SGHVS, CDR2 FQNEAQ. The CDR3 contains 15 residues. This specimen was PBMCs, taken from a glioma patient whose treatment included an IDH1 peptide vaccine. This TCR derives from a man aged 50 or older with glioma. This sequence joins TRBV7-8 and TRBJ2-5; TRBD2 agrees at 10 bases. For the CDR3, the DNA is TGTGCCAGCAGCGTCGGGACTAGCGTACAAGAGACCCAGTACTTC. Translated, it gives CASSVGTSVQETQYF.